This is a list of T cell receptor beta chains from one sample in a study of shared clonotypes between healthy human individuals. Data came from immunoSEQ multiplex PCR; TCRdb stores just in-frame clones and leaves some out. Found here are over a million clones, nearly 99% of them singletons; the top ten hold about 0.4%. Material for sequencing was naive CD4+ T cells sorted from blood. The source of these receptors is a man aged 25 to 45 in good health. The CDR3 runs from the conserved cysteine through the conserved F or W. The order of the fields is V gene, D gene, J gene, clone size, CDR3 DNA, CDR3 protein. D genes are given only for firm matches. Only part of the rows carry a size: once, few, many, or a class if the clone is expanded.

TRBV27	TRBD1	TRBJ1-5	.	TGTGCCAGCAGCAAAATCCAGGGGGCATTGGGCAATCAGCCCCAGCATTTT	CASSKIQGALGNQPQHF
TRBV7-2	TRBD2	TRBJ2-1	.	TGTGCCAGCAGCACTAGCGGGAGCAGCAATGAGCAGTTCTTC	CASSTSGSSNEQFF
TRBV7-9	TRBD1	TRBJ2-7	.	TGTGCCAGCAGCTCAGCGACAGGGGGGGCCTACGAGCAGTACTTC	CASSSATGGAYEQYF
TRBV7-9	.	TRBJ2-3	.	TGTGCCAGCAGCCCCGGAACAGGTTTCCCCGCAGATACGCAGTATTTT	CASSPGTGFPADTQYF
TRBV29-1	.	TRBJ1-1	once	TGCAGCGTCGCAGGGACGGAAGGGTTGGCTTTCTTT	CSVAGTEGLAFF
TRBV2	.	TRBJ2-7	.	TGTGCCAGCAGTGAAGGAGGCGAGCAGTACTTC	CASSEGGEQYF
TRBV27	TRBD1	TRBJ2-1	.	TGTGCCAGCAGTTTTAAGGGACAGGTCAATGAGCAGTTCTTC	CASSFKGQVNEQFF
TRBV6-6	.	TRBJ2-1	.	TGTGCCAGCAGTTACCTCAGGGAGGTGGGCAATGAGCAGTTCTTC	CASSYLREVGNEQFF
TRBV6-1	.	TRBJ2-7	.	TGTGCCAGCAATAGGGTCTCGGGCAGCTCCTACGAGCAGTACTTC	CASNRVSGSSYEQYF
TRBV15	.	TRBJ2-3	.	TGTGCCACCAGCAAGACCGGGGCCGAAGCGAAAGATACGCAGTATTTT	CATSKTGAEAKDTQYF
TRBV30	.	TRBJ2-7	.	TGTGCCTGGAGGGAAATAGCCTACGAGCAGTACTTC	CAWREIAYEQYF
TRBV2	.	TRBJ2-5	once	TGTGCCAGCACCCCCGGGACGACACAAGAGACCCAGTACTTC	CASTPGTTQETQYF
TRBV2	.	TRBJ2-3	.	TGTGCCAGCAGTGAAAACCCCGATACGCAGTATTTT	CASSENPDTQYF
TRBV5-1	TRBD1	TRBJ2-1	.	TGCGCCAGCAGCTTGAGGACGGCGACAGGGGGCTCCTACAATGAGCAGTTCTTC	CASSLRTATGGSYNEQFF
TRBV29-1	TRBD2	TRBJ2-3	.	TGCAGCGTTCCTACCCCGACTAGCGGGAGGGCAGATACGCAGTATTTT	CSVPTPTSGRADTQYF
TRBV28	TRBD2	TRBJ2-7	.	TGTGCCAGCAGTAACACCCCGGGACTAGCTACTTTTTACGAGCAGTACTTC	CASSNTPGLATFYEQYF
TRBV19	.	TRBJ1-1	.	TGTGCCAGTACTCAAAGAAGGGGGATGGACACTGAAGCTTTCTTT	CASTQRRGMDTEAFF
TRBV19	.	TRBJ1-2	once	TGTGCCAGTAGTAACCCCGGGGACGGAGTTTATGGCTACACCTTC	CASSNPGDGVYGYTF
TRBV28	TRBD2	TRBJ2-1	.	TGTGCCAGCCTTAGCGGGCGGCCGTACAATGAGCAGTTCTTC	CASLSGRPYNEQFF
TRBV5-6	.	TRBJ1-2	.	TGTGCCAGCAGCTTACAGCCGGGAGATGGCTACACCTTC	CASSLQPGDGYTF
TRBV19	.	TRBJ2-7	.	TGTGCCAGTAGTTCAGGGTTCTCCTACGAGCAGTACTTC	CASSSGFSYEQYF
TRBV29-1	.	TRBJ2-5	.	TGCAGCTCTGGACCGTACCAAGAGACCCAGTACTTC	CSSGPYQETQYF
TRBV4-2	TRBD1	TRBJ2-1	.	TGTGCCAGCAGCCTCCGGGACAGGGTAAAGAATGAGCAGTTCTTC	CASSLRDRVKNEQFF
TRBV5-4	.	TRBJ2-5	.	TGTGCCAGCAGCTTGGCCGGGACTCGCGAGACCCAGTACTTC	CASSLAGTRETQYF
TRBV30	.	TRBJ2-7	.	TGTGCCTGGAGTAAGGGGAGTCCCTACGAGCAGTACTTC	CAWSKGSPYEQYF
TRBV28	.	TRBJ1-4	.	TGTGCCAGCAGTTTTCGGGGTTGGGGAAAACTGTTTTTT	CASSFRGWGKLFF
TRBV20-1	.	TRBJ2-5	.	TGCAGTGCTATGGTCGTGGAGACCCAGTACTTC	CSAMVVETQYF
TRBV12-5	.	TRBJ1-1	.	TGTGCTAGTGGTTTGGGTTGGGCTGAAGCTTTCTTT	CASGLGWAEAFF
TRBV6-4	TRBD1	TRBJ2-2	.	TGTGCCAGCAGTCAAGACAGGGCTGGCGGGGAGCTGTTTTTT	CASSQDRAGGELFF
TRBV9	TRBD2	TRBJ2-1	.	TGTGCCAGCAGCGTGACTAGCGGGAGATCCTATGAGCAGTTCTTC	CASSVTSGRSYEQFF
TRBV11-2	.	TRBJ1-5	once	TGTGCCAGCAGCGCGTCAATGAAACAGCCCCAGCATTTT	CASSASMKQPQHF
TRBV28	.	TRBJ2-7	.	TGTGCCAGCACCCCACCGGACGGGCGCTACGAGCAGTACTTC	CASTPPDGRYEQYF
TRBV5-1	.	TRBJ2-1	.	TGCGCCAGCACCGCCCTGGGGCACAATGAGCAGTTCTTC	CASTALGHNEQFF
TRBV6-1	.	TRBJ2-1	.	TGTGCCAGCAGTGCCACCGGTAGCTCCTACAATGAGCAGTTCTTC	CASSATGSSYNEQFF
TRBV2	.	TRBJ2-5	.	TGTGCCAGCAGCATATTCAGGGCCCAAGAGACCCAGTACTTC	CASSIFRAQETQYF
TRBV7-3	TRBD2	TRBJ2-7	.	TGTGCCAGCAGCTCCGGGACTAGCGAAGCCGAGCAGTACTTC	CASSSGTSEAEQYF
TRBV7-2	.	TRBJ1-1	.	TGTGCCAGCAGCTTAATAGGGCCGGGACGGAACACTGAAGCTTTCTTT	CASSLIGPGRNTEAFF
TRBV29-1	TRBD1	TRBJ2-5	.	TGCAGCGTAGATGGACAGGGGGGCCAAGAGACCCAGTACTTC	CSVDGQGGQETQYF
TRBV4-1	.	TRBJ1-1	once	TGCGCCAGCAGCCAAGACGGGAAAGGGGCAGGGCGCATGAACACTGAAGCTTTCTTT	CASSQDGKGAGRMNTEAFF
TRBV5-5	.	TRBJ2-7	.	TGTGCCAGCAGCTTGGCGACGGGGGAGCAGTACTTC	CASSLATGEQYF
TRBV5-1	.	TRBJ1-4	.	TGCGCCAGCAGCTTGGGCCAGGGGAGTGAAAAACTGTTTTTT	CASSLGQGSEKLFF
TRBV19	TRBD1	TRBJ1-2	.	TGTGCCAGTGCTCGGACAGGGGAAGGCTACACCTTC	CASARTGEGYTF
TRBV28	TRBD1	TRBJ2-1	once	TGTGCCAGCAGTTTAGAGGGACAGGGCCTGAATGAGCAGTTCTTC	CASSLEGQGLNEQFF
TRBV10-3	.	TRBJ2-1	.	TGTGCCATCAGTGAGTCGTTGGTGGGTGAGCAGTTCTTC	CAISESLVGEQFF
TRBV6-1	TRBD2	TRBJ2-7	.	TGTGCCAGCAAGGTAGCGGGAGCCTACGAGCAGTACTTC	CASKVAGAYEQYF
TRBV6-5	.	TRBJ1-1	.	TGTGCCAGCAGTTACTCGCCTCCGTCAATGAACACTGAAGCTTTCTTT	CASSYSPPSMNTEAFF
TRBV5-4	TRBD1	TRBJ2-1	.	TGTGCCAGCAGCGAGAGACAGGGGGACTACAATGAGCAGTTCTTC	CASSERQGDYNEQFF
TRBV30	.	TRBJ2-1	.	TGTGCCTGGAGTCATGACAGAGCCTACAATGAGCAGTTCTTC	CAWSHDRAYNEQFF
TRBV18	.	TRBJ2-1	.	TGTGCCAGCTCACCCCTCAAGGATATGGGCGAGCAGTTCTTC	CASSPLKDMGEQFF
TRBV5-4	.	TRBJ1-1	.	TGTGCCAGCAGCTTGGAGAGTCGGGGTGAAGCTTTCTTT	CASSLESRGEAFF
TRBV7-9	TRBD2	TRBJ2-1	.	TGTGCCAGTATGAAGCGGGAGGGCCACAATGAGCAGTTCTTC	CASMKREGHNEQFF